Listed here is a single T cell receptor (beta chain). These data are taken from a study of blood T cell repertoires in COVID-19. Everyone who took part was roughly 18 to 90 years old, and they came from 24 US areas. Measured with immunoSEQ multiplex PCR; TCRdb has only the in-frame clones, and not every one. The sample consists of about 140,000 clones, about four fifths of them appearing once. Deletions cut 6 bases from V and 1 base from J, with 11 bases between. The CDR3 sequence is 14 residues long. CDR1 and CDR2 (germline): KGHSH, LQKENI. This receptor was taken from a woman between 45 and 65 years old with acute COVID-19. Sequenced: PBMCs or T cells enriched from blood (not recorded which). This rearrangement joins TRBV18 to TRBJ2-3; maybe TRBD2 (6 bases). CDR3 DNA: TGTGCCAGCTCTCCGGGGGTTGGCACAGATACGCAGTATTTT. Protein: CASSPGVGTDTQYF.